One sample yielded the 17 T cell receptor beta chains listed below, sequenced in a study of blood T cell repertoires in COVID-19. TCRdb's copy holds only in-frame clones and misses some; the assay was immunoSEQ multiplex PCR. The table records more than 60,000 clones, around 72% of them present only once. The sample was peripheral blood. These receptors came from a human donor with acute or convalescent COVID-19. The donor label of this sample is uncertain.

The chain recombines TRBV9 with TRBJ1-6; maybe TRBD1 (5 bases). The CDR3 sequence is 16 residues long. Per germline, CDR1 SGDLS and CDR2 YYNGEE. V lost 4 bases, J lost 5 bases, and 16 bases lay in between. DNA for the CDR3: TGTGCCAGCAGCCCTCGGTCCAGGGTCGATAATTCACCCCTCCACTTT. Its translation: CASSPRSRVDNSPLHF.

The chain has TRBV5-7 and TRBJ1-6; the D is unclear. TRBV5-7 is flagged as an ORF with uncertain function. The ends were cut back, 3 bases at V and 14 bases at J, with 18 bases in the middle. This CDR3 is built from 14 residues. DNA of the CDR3: TGTGCCAGCAGCTACCGACAAGCCCCAGGAACCCTCCACTTT. Translation gives CASSYRQAPGTLHF.

This rearrangement joins TRBV7-3 to TRBJ1-1; a weak D match, TRBD1 (6 bases). Germline V CDR1 and CDR2: SGHTA, FQGTGA. V was clipped by 2 bases and J by 3 bases, with 7 bases between them. This CDR3 has 13 residues. The CDR3 DNA sequence: TGTGCCAGCAGCTTAGCAGGGGACACTGAAGCTTTCTTT. It is translated as CASSLAGDTEAFF.

This chain connects TRBV7-9 to TRBJ1-4; D remains unclear. Looked up from germline, CDR1 is SEHNR and CDR2 is FQNEAQ (reference sequence). CDR3 length equals 14 residues. V lost 4 bases and J lost 13, with 19 bases in between. The CDR3 region has the DNA TGTGCCAGCAGCTCAGGCACAGAGACCCTGGGACTGTTTTTT. Translation: CASSSGTETLGLFF.

J is TRBJ1-5 and V is TRBV27; 9 bases are shared with TRBD1. Germline V lookup: CDR1 MNHEY, CDR2 SMNVEV (reference sequence). The CDR3 is 17 residues long. J gave up 1 base and V 0 bases, and 4 bases lay outside the gene matches. The CDR3 nucleotides read TGTGCCAGCAGTTTATCGGGACAGGGAGGGAGCAATCAGCCCCAGCATTTT. The encoded protein is CASSLSGQGGSNQPQHF.

The chain links TRBV4-2 to TRBJ1-2, with a weak D call TRBD1 (5 bases). The germline V gene encodes CDR1 LGHNA and CDR2 YNFKEQ. This CDR3 is 15 amino acids long. V lost 1 base, J lost 8 bases, and 17 bases lay in between. Written as DNA, the CDR3 is TGTGCCAGCAGCCAAGTCTTAGGCGGGGGGAGAGGCTACACCTTC. Residues: CASSQVLGGGRGYTF.

This clone was counted only a few times. The rearrangement uses TRBV28 and TRBJ2-7; 13 bases line up with TRBD2. The junction had 11 bases not matched to a gene; V was cut back by 6 bases and J by 3 bases. The CDR3 length is 17 residues. In germline, CDR1 is MDHEN, CDR2 SYDVKM. The DNA for the CDR3 is TGTGCCAGCAGCCCGGGGACTAGCGGGACCCGAAGCTACGAGCAGTACTTC. Translating gives CASSPGTSGTRSYEQYF. The whole variable domain, filled in from reference TRBV28 and TRBJ2-7, reads DVKVTQSSRYLVKRTGEKVFLECVQDMDHENMFWYRQDPGLGLRLIYFSYDVKMKEKGDIPEGYSVSREKKERFSLILESASTNQTSMYLCASSPGTSGTRSYEQYFGPGTRLTVT.

The chain recombines TRBV28 with TRBJ1-5, with a tentative D call TRBD1 (5 bases). V dropped 4 bases and J dropped 6 bases, with 16 bases sitting between them. The CDR3 is 15 residues long. Germline CDR1 and CDR2: MDHEN and SYDVKM. CDR3 sequence: CASSSGREGSQPQHF. CDR3 nucleotide sequence: TGTGCCAGCAGTTCGGGCAGGGAGGGATCTCAGCCCCAGCATTTT. Using reference TRBV28 and TRBJ1-5 for the parts outside the CDR3, the full variable domain is DVKVTQSSRYLVKRTGEKVFLECVQDMDHENMFWYRQDPGLGLRLIYFSYDVKMKEKGDIPEGYSVSREKKERFSLILESASTNQTSMYLCASSSGREGSQPQHFGDGTRLSIL.

The gene calls are TRBV19 and TRBJ1-1; D remains ambiguous. Per germline, CDR1 LNHDA and CDR2 SQIVND (reference sequence). The CDR3 runs to 13 residues. V was cut by 8 bases and J by 0 bases, with 10 bases left in between. DNA for the CDR3: TGTGCCAGTGCTGAGCAACTGAACACTGAAGCTTTCTTT. It is translated as CASAEQLNTEAFF.

J is TRBJ2-5 and V is TRBV5-6, with 8 bases fitting TRBD1. Germline-derived CDR1 and CDR2 are SGHDT and YYEEEE. V shed 4 bases, J shed 2 bases, and the junction held 4 bases outside the gene matches. This CDR3 region has 14 residues. CDR3 nucleotide sequence: TGTGCCAGCAGCCGAGGACAGGGACAAGAGACCCAGTACTTC. Translating it yields CASSRGQGQETQYF.

The V call is TRBV9, the J call TRBJ2-6; D is uncertain. The V gene's germline CDR1 is SGDLS and CDR2 YYNGEE. The CDR3 extends over 15 amino acids. The ends were cut back, 2 bases at V and 1 base at J, with 7 bases in the middle. CDR3 nucleotides: TGTGCCAGCAGCGTCCGAGGTTCTGGGGCCAACGTCCTGACTTTC. Its protein product is CASSVRGSGANVLTF.

The chain carries TRBV24-1 and TRBJ2-3; 7 bases line up with TRBD1. Germline-derived CDR1 and CDR2 are KGHDR and SFDVKD. Trimming removed 4 bases from V and 3 bases from J; junction bases left unmatched: 15. The CDR3 has 18 amino acids. The DNA for the CDR3 is TGTGCCACCAGTGACCTGACCGGACAGGCCCTTAGAACAGATACGCAGTATTTT. It codes for CATSDLTGQALRTDTQYF.

This clone was recorded a few times. The chain joins TRBV19 to TRBJ1-4, with no clear D. CDR1 and CDR2 (germline): LNHDA, SQIVND (reference sequence). Trimming shortened V by 7 bases and J by 7 bases, and 13 bases separated the two germline ends. The CDR3 contains 13 residues. The CDR3, as DNA: TGTGCCAGTATGTTACGCGGGAGTGAAAAACTGTTTTTT. This sequence encodes CASMLRGSEKLFF.

The rearrangement uses TRBV28 and TRBJ2-3; D not certain. Trimming cost V 2 bases and J 3 bases, with 3 bases left between them. CDR3 size: 12 residues. Germline CDR1 and CDR2: MDHEN and SYDVKM. The CDR3 coding sequence is TGTGCCAGCAGTTTACAGACAGATACGCAGTATTTT. Encoded protein: CASSLQTDTQYF.

V and J are TRBV7-9 and TRBJ1-4; perhaps TRBD1 as D (6 bases). CDR1 is SEHNR and CDR2 is FQNEAQ in the germline V gene (reference sequence). CDR3 length: 14 residues. V was pared by 5 bases and J by 7 bases, with 14 bases between. The CDR3 region has the DNA TGTGCCAGCAGCCCCGACAGGAAGGGTGAAAAACTGTTTTTT. Protein product: CASSPDRKGEKLFF.

The J gene is TRBJ2-2, the V gene TRBV6-6; D is unclear. With 6 bases removed from V and 4 bases from J, the gap between germline ends came to 15 bases. The CDR3 consists of 15 residues. Germline loops: CDR1 MNHNY, CDR2 SVGAGI (reference sequence). The CDR3 nucleotides are TGTGCCAGCAGCCGCGAGAGGCGTGGCACCGGGGAGCTGTTTTTT. This translates into CASSRERRGTGELFF.

The J gene is TRBJ2-5, the V gene TRBV7-2; D is unclear. Per the germline V gene, CDR1 is SGHTA and CDR2 is FQGNSA. The CDR3 is made up of 14 amino acids. V lost 2 bases and J lost 4, with 11 bases in between. The DNA of the CDR3 is TGTGCCAGCAGCTTAAGGAGCTTGGGAGAGACCCAGTACTTC. Encoded protein: CASSLRSLGETQYF.